The 20 T cell receptor beta chains below all came from one sample that was sequenced in a study of multiple sclerosis patients with progressive multifocal leukoencephalopathy. Clones were sequenced by immunoSEQ multiplex PCR, and TCRdb holds only the in-frame ones, with some missing. The data show about 31,000 clones, approximately 89% seen once. Time point specified: time of PML onset. Here the sequenced sample was PBMCs, taken from a patient treated with natalizumab. The receptors shown here come from a young woman with progressive multifocal leukoencephalopathy.

This clone appeared a single time. V usage is TRBV7-3 and J usage is TRBJ2-1; 8 bases line up with TRBD1. The CDR3 totals 15 residues. Germline V CDR1 and CDR2: SGHTA, FQGTGA. J lost 2 bases, V lost 4 bases, and 4 bases had no gene match. CDR3 DNA sequence: TGTGCCAGCAGCTCCGGGACAGGTGCCTACAATGAGCAGTTCTTC. Amino acid sequence: CASSSGTGAYNEQFF.

This chain joins TRBV4-3 and TRBJ1-3, with TRBD1 matching over 10 bases. This CDR3 has 20 residues. J lost 3 bases, V lost 3 bases, and 17 bases had no gene match. Per germline, CDR1 LGHNA and CDR2 YSLEER. CDR3 coding DNA: TGCGCCAGCAGCCAGAAGGCCCAGACGACAGGGGGCTTGTATGGAAACACCATATATTTT. Translating it yields CASSQKAQTTGGLYGNTIYF.

CDR3 nucleotide sequence: TGTGCCAGCAGTCGGGGCCAACAAGGGAACTATGGCTACACCTTC. Residues: CASSRGQQGNYGYTF. This sequence joins TRBV6-4 and TRBJ1-2, with D perhaps matching TRBD1 (5 bases). This CDR3 spans 15 amino acids. The germline V and J ends were trimmed by 5 bases and 2 bases, with 15 bases remaining between them. The germline V gene encodes CDR1 MRHNA and CDR2 SNTAGT.

The chain recombines TRBV28 with TRBJ1-2, with 9 bases that match TRBD1. This CDR3 region has 17 residues. V dropped 4 bases and J dropped 0; count of bases not matched to a gene: 9. The germline V gene encodes CDR1 MDHEN and CDR2 SYDVKM. CDR3 sequence (DNA): TGTGCCAGCAGTTCTGGACAGGGGTCCCTAGCTAACTATGGCTACACCTTC. It is translated as CASSSGQGSLANYGYTF.

The chain has TRBV21-1 and TRBJ2-1; TRBD2 reflects the table's D call only, with no check against the DNA. TRBV21-1 is tagged as a pseudogene. The CDR3 has 17 residues. CDR3 DNA: TGTGCCAGCAGCAAAGTTCGGGGGAGTTCAACCTACAATGAGCAGTTCTTC. Translated: CASSKVRGSSTYNEQFF.

This sequence joins TRBV21-1 and TRBJ1-5; the table's D call, TRBD1, has no DNA check behind it. TRBV21-1 is assigned pseudogene status. CDR3 length: 21 residues. Written as DNA, the CDR3 is TGTGCCAGCAGCAAGATCGACGGGACAGGGGGCGCGTCAAAGTCAGATCAGCCCCAGCATTTT. Its translation: CASSKIDGTGGASKSDQPQHF.

This clone was detected only a few times. A read error likely explains this, since a far larger clone differs by one base. V gene TRBV15 combines with J gene TRBJ2-7, with D perhaps given as TRBD1 or TRBD2 (5 bases each). The CDR3 length is 12 residues. Germline V gene data show CDR1 as LNHNV and CDR2 as YYDKDF (reference sequence). The CDR3 loop is CATSSGGYEQCF. In nucleotides, the CDR3 is TGTGCCACCAGCAGTGGGGGATACGAGCAGTGCTTC.

The V and J genes are TRBV30 and TRBJ1-1; a weak D match, TRBD1 (6 bases). The CDR3 is 15 amino acids. From germline, CDR1 is GTSNPN and CDR2 SVGIG (reference sequence). Trimming cost V 1 base and J 7 bases, with 19 bases left between them. CDR3: CAWSALGKGVSEAFF. For the CDR3, the DNA is TGTGCCTGGAGTGCCCTCGGGAAGGGGGTGAGTGAAGCTTTCTTT.

This rearrangement joins TRBV5-4 to TRBJ2-7; no clear D gene. Trimming removed 2 bases at V and 1 base at J, with 7 bases between. Per germline, CDR1 SGHNT and CDR2 YYREEE (reference sequence). This CDR3 contains 13 residues. CDR3: CASSLKGSYEQYF. The CDR3 DNA is TGTGCCAGCAGCTTAAAGGGTTCCTACGAGCAGTACTTC.

This clone was observed a single time. The rearrangement uses TRBV7-6 and TRBJ1-4; TRBD1 might be the D (5 bases). V lost 2 bases and J 5 bases, leaving 9 bases between the germline ends. This CDR3 contains 14 residues. CDR1 is SGHVS, CDR2 FNYEAQ, per germline. CDR3 protein: CASSLQGGNEKLFF. In DNA form, the CDR3 reads TGTGCCAGCAGCTTACAGGGTGGGAATGAAAAACTGTTTTTT.

CDR3 sequence: CASSRDRGKDEQYF. DNA for the CDR3: TGTGCCAGCAGCCGGGACAGGGGGAAGGACGAGCAGTACTTC. V gene TRBV6-6 combines with J gene TRBJ2-7; 11 bases align to TRBD1. Germline V lookup: CDR1 MNHNY, CDR2 SVGAGI (reference sequence). J lost 5 bases, V lost 6 bases, and 6 bases had no gene match. The CDR3 has 14 amino acids.

The gene calls are TRBV19 and TRBJ2-7, with D unclear. This CDR3 is built from 12 residues. V lost 8 bases and J lost 2, with 10 bases in between. Germline assignment: CDR1 LNHDA and CDR2 SQIVND (reference sequence). The CDR3 nucleotides are TGTGCCAGTGCCGGGCCTGCCTACGAGCAGTACTTC. This translates into CASAGPAYEQYF.

J is TRBJ2-1 and V is TRBV10-2; 8 nucleotides align to TRBD2. Per the germline V gene, CDR1 is WSHSY and CDR2 is SAAADI. V lost 7 bases and J lost 4; bases outside the gene matches: 6. The CDR3 has 14 residues. This CDR3 is CASNLAGLYNEQFF. The DNA for the CDR3 is TGCGCCAGCAACCTAGCGGGTCTATACAATGAGCAGTTCTTC.

In this sample, this clone turned up once. V and J are TRBV30 and TRBJ2-1; D might be TRBD1 or TRBD2, each matching 6 bases. The germline CDR1 and CDR2 sequences are GTSNPN and SVGIG (reference sequence). The CDR3 has 15 amino acids. With 2 bases removed from V and 6 bases from J, the gap between germline ends came to 17 bases. The CDR3 region is CAWSIGGQGGNEQFF. CDR3 nucleotide sequence: TGTGCCTGGAGTATTGGGGGGCAAGGAGGCAATGAGCAGTTCTTC.

The V call is TRBV15, the J call TRBJ2-7; the D gene is possibly TRBD1 (6 bases). Between the trimmed V and J ends, which lost 0 bases and 6 bases, there was a span of 9 bases. Looked up from germline, CDR1 is LNHNV and CDR2 is YYDKDF (reference sequence). The CDR3 contains 13 residues. CDR3 protein: CATSRDRGIEQYF. The CDR3 DNA reads TGTGCCACCAGCAGAGACAGGGGTATCGAGCAGTACTTC.

V and J are TRBV7-8 and TRBJ2-1, with 8 bases matching TRBD2. The V gene end was trimmed by 8 bases and the J gene end by 3 bases; junction bases not matched to a gene: 6. The CDR3 is 14 residues long. Germline CDR1 and CDR2: SGHVS and FQNEAQ. In DNA, the CDR3 is TGTGCCAGCTCCCCGGGGGGGAGCTACAATGAGCAGTTCTTC. Translation: CASSPGGSYNEQFF.

The chain uses TRBV19 and TRBJ2-7, with D possibly being TRBD2 (6 bases). This CDR3 spans 14 amino acids. Deletions cut 3 bases from V and 2 bases from J, with 11 bases between. CDR1 is LNHDA and CDR2 is SQIVND in the germline V gene (reference sequence). The DNA of the CDR3 is TGTGCCAGTAGTATCCGACTAGAAACCTACGAGCAGTACTTC. Protein: CASSIRLETYEQYF.

This chain joins TRBV27 and TRBJ2-7, with 10 bases matching TRBD2. The CDR3 runs to 14 residues. Trimming took 4 bases from V and 7 from J; bases not matched to a gene: 7. Germline V gene sequence: CDR1 MNHEY, CDR2 SMNVEV (reference sequence). The CDR3 bases are TGTGCCAGCAGTTCAGCGGGAGGGCCTTGGGAGCAGTACTTC. It specifies CASSSAGGPWEQYF.

The chain employs TRBV14 and TRBJ1-1; TRBD1 aligns across 10 bases. J gave up 4 bases and V 6 bases, and 8 bases lay outside the gene matches. CDR1 is SGHDN and CDR2 is FVKESK in the germline V gene. The CDR3 extends over 15 amino acids. The CDR3 sequence: CASRNPGQGITEAFF. CDR3 coding DNA: TGTGCCAGCAGAAATCCGGGACAGGGGATCACTGAAGCTTTCTTT.

This clone was observed once. V is TRBV2 and J is TRBJ1-2; a possible D gene is TRBD1 (5 bases). The CDR3 sequence is 15 residues long. Germline V gives CDR1 SNHLY, CDR2 FYNNEI. Trimming took 4 bases from V and 4 from J, leaving 16 bases between them. CDR3 amino acids: CASSGGGQGPYGYTF. In DNA, the CDR3 is TGTGCCAGCAGTGGAGGCGGCCAGGGACCCTATGGCTACACCTTC.